These 25 T cell receptor beta chains were all obtained from the same sample, sequenced in a study of T cell repertoires in cytomegalovirus infection. For these TCRs, the target antigens are not known. TCRdb recomputed calls from the reads with MiXCR, one row per CDR3 protein. The table includes 700,000 to 900,000 distinct CDR3 sequences, 25% to 35% detected once. The sample was cultured CD8+ T cells from PBMCs, taken from culture after CMV antigen stimulation. All receptors come from a human donor in good health (CMV status not recorded). Some clones in this sample may be carry-over from other donors' samples.

There are a few counts of this clonotype. The V gene is TRBV9, the J gene TRBJ2-1; D might be TRBD2 (5 bases). V lost 4 bases and J lost 1, with 21 bases in between. Germline V CDR1 and CDR2: SGDLS, YYNGEE. This CDR3 is built from 18 residues. The CDR3, as DNA: TGTGCCAGCAGCCCTCAAAGAGGGCCACCAAAGTCCTACAATGAGCAGTTCTTC. This codes for CASSPQRGPPKSYNEQFF. The full variable domain, completed using reference TRBV9 and TRBJ2-1, is DSGVTQTPKHLITATGQRVTLRCSPRSGDLSVYWYQQSLDQGLQFLIQYYNGEERAKGNILERFSAQQFPDLHSELNLSSLELGDSALYFCASSPQRGPPKSYNEQFFGPGTRLTVL.

The rearrangement joins TRBV20-1 to TRBJ1-2; 7 bases align to TRBD1. V dropped 7 bases and J dropped 3; count of bases not matched to a gene: 8. The CDR3 totals 13 residues. CDR1 DFQATT and CDR2 SNEGSKA come from the germline V gene (reference sequence). CDR3 sequence (DNA): TGCAGTGTTGACAGGGAAACGGACTATGGCTACACCTTC. This gives the protein CSVDRETDYGYTF.

This clonotype was detected a few times. This chain uses TRBV10-3 with TRBJ2-3; no reliable D call. Germline V CDR1 and CDR2: ENHRY, SYGVKD. This CDR3 is 16 amino acids long. The V gene lost 6 bases and the J gene lost 0 bases, with 16 bases spanning the gap. This chain's CDR3 is CAISPEGGTSTDTQYF. In DNA form, the CDR3 reads TGTGCCATCAGCCCCGAAGGTGGTACGAGCACAGATACGCAGTATTTT.

This rearrangement joins TRBV28 to TRBJ1-4; D is possibly TRBD1 (5 bases). CDR3 size: 16 residues. Germline V CDR1 and CDR2: MDHEN, SYDVKM. Trimming cost V 7 bases and J 0 bases, with 15 bases left between them. The CDR3 sequence is CASTFRTGATNEKLFF. CDR3 DNA: TGTGCCAGCACCTTTCGCACGGGGGCAACTAATGAAAAACTGTTTTTT.

A few counts support this clonotype. The chain employs TRBV27 and TRBJ1-5; 7 positions match TRBD1. V was clipped by 5 bases and J by 3 bases; unmatched bases: 10. Germline lookup yields CDR1 MNHEY and CDR2 SMNVEV (reference sequence). The CDR3 is 16 amino acids. CDR3 protein: CASSLYPGQINQPQHF. In DNA, the CDR3 is TGTGCCAGCAGTCTATACCCGGGACAGATCAATCAGCCCCAGCATTTT.

The chain recombines TRBV2 with TRBJ1-6, with unresolved D. The CDR3 runs 15 residues. Germline V gives CDR1 SNHLY, CDR2 FYNNEI. V lost 7 bases and J 5 bases, leaving 15 bases between the germline ends. CDR3 region: CASKYSHSDNSPLHF. The CDR3 DNA reads as TGTGCCAGCAAGTACAGTCATTCTGATAATTCACCCCTCCACTTT.

Many counts were recorded for this clonotype. The J gene is TRBJ2-2, the V gene TRBV7-2; 11 nucleotides align to TRBD2. The V and J ends lost 5 bases and 0 bases, in that order; junction bases with no gene match: 11. The CDR3 loop spans 19 amino acids. Germline CDR1 SGHTA, CDR2 FQGNSA. In DNA, the CDR3 is TGTGCCAGCAGCCCCCGAACTAGCGGGGGCCGATCGAACACCGGGGAGCTGTTTTTT. The encoded protein is CASSPRTSGGRSNTGELFF.

This clonotype has only a few counts. The chain combines TRBV28 with TRBJ2-1; no firm D call. The CDR3 sequence is 14 residues long. Germline assignment: CDR1 MDHEN and CDR2 SYDVKM. The germline V and J ends were trimmed by 3 bases and 4 bases, with 10 bases remaining between them. In DNA, the CDR3 is TGTGCCAGCAGTTTGGATTTGGGGTACAATGAGCAGTTCTTC. Amino acids: CASSLDLGYNEQFF.

This clonotype has a handful of counts. The rearrangement joins TRBV6-1 to TRBJ2-3; 13 bases are shared with TRBD2. Germline V gene lookup returns CDR1 MNHNS and CDR2 SASEGT. There are 17 residues in the CDR3. J gave up 3 bases and V 4 bases, and 7 bases lay outside the gene matches. The CDR3 is CASSGTSGGADTDTQYF. CDR3 nucleotides: TGTGCCAGCAGTGGAACTAGCGGGGGGGCCGATACAGATACGCAGTATTTT.

The sample holds many counts of this clonotype. The chain is built from TRBV7-2 and TRBJ2-3; possible D gene TRBD2, 7 bases. Germline assignment: CDR1 SGHTA and CDR2 FQGNSA. CDR3 size: 15 residues. V shed 4 bases and J shed 3 bases, with 14 bases lying between them. The CDR3 loop is CASSWGGGPTDTQYF. In DNA form, the CDR3 reads TGTGCCAGCAGCTGGGGGGGGGGGCCTACAGATACGCAGTATTTT.

The chain is built from TRBV18 and TRBJ2-2; D unclear. The CDR3 spans 16 residues. V lost 1 base and J lost 0, with 9 bases in between. Germline CDR1 reads KGHSH; CDR2 reads LQKENI. The CDR3 DNA reads as TGTGCCAGCTCACCACTAAACAGCGCGAACACCGGGGAGCTGTTTTTT. The encoded protein is CASSPLNSANTGELFF.

The table lists this clonotype with a count of one. The chain combines TRBV19 with TRBJ1-1; D is uncertain. Germline values: CDR1 LNHDA, CDR2 SQIVND (reference sequence). The ends were cut back, 6 bases at V and 10 bases at J, with 24 bases in the middle. This CDR3 region has 15 residues. In DNA form, the CDR3 reads TGTGCCAGTAGCCCTTTGGATGGCGTTGGAGCTGGAGCTTTCTTT. Residues: CASSPLDGVGAGAFF.

This clonotype was detected only a few times. In DNA form, the CDR3 reads TGTGCCAGCAGCTCGACAGGACTAACTGAAGCTTTCTTT. Amino acid sequence: CASSSTGLTEAFF. V is TRBV7-9 and J is TRBJ1-1, with D perhaps matching TRBD1 (6 bases). V gave up 4 bases and J gave up 5 bases, with 11 bases separating them. The CDR3 has 13 residues. Germline values: CDR1 SEHNR, CDR2 FQNEAQ (reference sequence).

This clonotype was detected ten times or more. V is TRBV7-3 and J is TRBJ2-3, with TRBD2 identical over 12 bases. CDR3 length: 16 amino acids. In germline, CDR1 is SGHTA, CDR2 FQGTGA. V lost 1 base and J lost 6; bases outside the gene matches: 5. The DNA for the CDR3 is TGTGCCAGCAGCTTAATGCCTAGCGGGGGGGCGGATACGCAGTATTTT. Its protein is CASSLMPSGGADTQYF.

This chain links TRBV27 with TRBJ1-1, with a possible D match to TRBD1 (5 bases). The length of the CDR3 is 14 residues. Germline CDR1 reads MNHEY; CDR2 reads SMNVEV (reference sequence). Trimming stripped 8 bases from V and 13 bases from J, with 26 bases between. CDR3 nucleotides: TGTGCCAGCGCCTCCACGGAAACGGGACTAGCGGATTTCTTT. Protein sequence: CASASTETGLADFF.

The table lists this clonotype with many counts. The chain joins TRBV7-2 to TRBJ2-1; possible D gene TRBD1, 6 bases. The germline V gene encodes CDR1 SGHTA and CDR2 FQGNSA. This CDR3 region has 16 residues. The ends were cut back, 6 bases at V and 3 bases at J, with 18 bases in the middle. CDR3 sequence (DNA): TGTGCCAGCAGTAGTTCCGGGACACCTAACTACAATGAGCAGTTCTTC. The encoded protein is CASSSSGTPNYNEQFF.

Ten or more counts support this clonotype. This chain connects TRBV7-8 to TRBJ2-3, with D perhaps matching TRBD2 (5 bases). Trimming cost V 5 bases and J 0 bases, with 15 bases left between them. There are 16 residues in the CDR3. The germline V gene has CDR1 SGHVS and CDR2 FQNEAQ. The CDR3 reads CASSPRRHASTDTQYF. As DNA, the CDR3 is TGTGCCAGCAGCCCTAGGAGGCATGCTAGCACAGATACGCAGTATTTT.

J is TRBJ2-3 and V is TRBV6-5; possible D gene TRBD2, 6 bases. V was clipped by 5 bases and J by 4 bases, with 19 bases between them. Germline V gene data show CDR1 as MNHEY and CDR2 as SVGAGI. The CDR3 covers 16 residues. CDR3 sequence: CASSTLSGQGPDTQYF. The CDR3 coding sequence is TGTGCCAGCAGTACACTCAGCGGGCAGGGCCCAGATACGCAGTATTTT.

The chain has TRBV4-3 and TRBJ1-5, with D unclear. This CDR3 is built from 13 residues. Germline loops: CDR1 LGHNA, CDR2 YSLEER. Trimming took 0 bases from V and 7 from J, leaving 7 bases between them. In DNA form, the CDR3 reads TGCGCCAGCAGCCAAGAAGGCCGCCAGCCCCAGCATTTT. Its protein is CASSQEGRQPQHF.

V is TRBV4-1 and J is TRBJ2-2; D remains ambiguous. Germline CDR1 is MGHRA and CDR2 is YSYEKL. V lost 2 bases, J lost 7 bases, and 11 bases lay in between. This CDR3 region has 14 residues. The CDR3 here is CASSQYLSGGELFF. The CDR3 DNA is TGCGCCAGCAGCCAATACTTGTCGGGCGGGGAGCTGTTTTTT.

This chain connects TRBV13 to TRBJ1-1, with TRBD1 identical over 7 bases. Trimming cost V 4 bases and J 1 base; bases outside gene matches: 6. The CDR3 spans 15 residues. Germline CDR1 is PRHDT and CDR2 is FYEKMQ (reference sequence). CDR3 DNA sequence: TGTGCCAGCAGCTCGCCGACAGGGTGGAACACTGAAGCTTTCTTT. Translation gives CASSSPTGWNTEAFF.

This sequence joins TRBV6-5 and TRBJ1-4; D perhaps matches TRBD1 (5 bases). Looked up from germline, CDR1 is MNHEY and CDR2 is SVGAGI. The CDR3 totals 13 residues. V gave up 4 bases and J gave up 8 bases, with 11 bases separating them. The CDR3 sequence is CASSWGRGEKLFF. In nucleotides, the CDR3 is TGTGCCAGCAGTTGGGGACGGGGAGAAAAACTGTTTTTT.

The chain joins TRBV12-3 or TRBV12-4 to TRBJ1-1; D is uncertain. V lost 6 bases to trimming and J lost 0 bases, with 8 bases between them. The CDR3 spans 13 residues. Here the CDR3 DNA reads TGTGCCAGCAGGAACAGTGTGAACACTGAAGCTTTCTTT. Its translation: CASRNSVNTEAFF.

J is TRBJ2-5 and V is TRBV5-4, with TRBD2 matching over 8 bases. This CDR3 is 15 amino acids long. CDR1 and CDR2 (germline): SGHNT, YYREEE (reference sequence). The trim removed 4 bases at V and 0 bases at J, leaving 5 bases unmatched. CDR3 DNA: TGTGCCAGCAGCCTGCCGGGGGGGAACCAAGAGACCCAGTACTTC. It encodes CASSLPGGNQETQYF.

This clonotype was detected ten times or more. This chain uses TRBV10-3 with TRBJ1-5; TRBD1 agrees at 8 bases. The CDR3 totals 15 residues. Per germline, CDR1 ENHRY and CDR2 SYGVKD. The trim removed 6 bases at V and 2 bases at J, leaving 6 bases unmatched. CDR3 region: CAISGQGRGNQPQHF. The CDR3 nucleotides read TGTGCCATCAGCGGACAGGGAAGGGGCAATCAGCCCCAGCATTTT.